This TCR beta chain stems from a study of CD8 T cells in ankylosing spondylitis. Using its own MiXCR run on the 5' RACE reads, TCRdb lists one record per CDR3 protein. The sample consists of a few hundred thousand distinct CDR3 sequences, about 10% of them appearing once. V was clipped by 8 bases and J by 3 bases; unmatched bases: 2. CDR3 length: 12 amino acids. Germline CDR1 is MNHEY and CDR2 is SVGAGI. This clonotype originated in a male donor with ankylosing spondylitis or in good health (not recorded which). The chain combines TRBV6-5 with TRBJ2-7; 9 nucleotides agree with TRBD1. The specimen sequenced was blood, either unsorted or a sorted T cell fraction (not recorded which). CDR3 sequence reads: CASQTGGYEQYF. The CDR3 nucleotides read TGTGCCAGCCAGACAGGGGGCTACGAGCAGTACTTC.